This TCR beta chain was captured by sequencing in a study of cytomegalovirus exposure and HLA in healthy donors. Unrecorded immune exposure was likely among donors, who were nominally healthy when sampled. This clone was detected a few times. Its antigen is not known. Germline CDR1 is KGHSH and CDR2 is LQKENI. The CDR3 has 13 residues. V lost 0 bases and J lost 10, with 12 bases in between. Study outcomes and limitations: With further analysis later on, most CMV-associated TCR beta chains appeared HLA-restricted. Most of the TCR beta V segments (in an earlier analysis) were productive either about 90% or about 30% of the time. Follow-up analysis later connected one missense variant in DCLRE1C with trimming of TCR beta V- and J-genes.

60 Vbeta and 13 Jbeta primers were used in PCR. Profiling relied on immunoSEQ multiplex PCR, and the TCRdb table lists in-frame clones only, not all of them. Counted here are around 120,000 clones, roughly 84% occurring once; the ten biggest clones make up roughly 1.8%. The specimen was PBMCs. The chain uses TRBV18 and TRBJ1-1; a possible D gene is TRBD1 (5 bases). The receptor was isolated from a boy younger than 18 in good health and CMV-seronegative. The CDR3 here is CASSPPAGWRAFF. The CDR3, as DNA: TGTGCCAGCTCACCACCGGCAGGGTGGAGAGCTTTCTTT.